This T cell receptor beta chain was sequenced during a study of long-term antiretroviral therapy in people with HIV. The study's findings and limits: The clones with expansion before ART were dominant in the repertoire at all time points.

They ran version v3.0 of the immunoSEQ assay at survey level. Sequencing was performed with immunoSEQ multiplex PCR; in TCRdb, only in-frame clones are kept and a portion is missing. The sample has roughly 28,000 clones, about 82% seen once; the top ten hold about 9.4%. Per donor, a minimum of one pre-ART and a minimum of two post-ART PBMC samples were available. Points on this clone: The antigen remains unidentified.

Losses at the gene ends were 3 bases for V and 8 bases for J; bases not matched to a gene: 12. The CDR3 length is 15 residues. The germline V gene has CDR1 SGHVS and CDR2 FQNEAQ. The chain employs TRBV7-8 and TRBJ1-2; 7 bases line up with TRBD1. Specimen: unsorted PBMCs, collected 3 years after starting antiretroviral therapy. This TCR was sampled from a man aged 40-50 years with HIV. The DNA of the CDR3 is TGTGCCAGCAGCTTTGACAGGGCCTCAACCAAGGGCTACACCTTC. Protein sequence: CASSFDRASTKGYTF.